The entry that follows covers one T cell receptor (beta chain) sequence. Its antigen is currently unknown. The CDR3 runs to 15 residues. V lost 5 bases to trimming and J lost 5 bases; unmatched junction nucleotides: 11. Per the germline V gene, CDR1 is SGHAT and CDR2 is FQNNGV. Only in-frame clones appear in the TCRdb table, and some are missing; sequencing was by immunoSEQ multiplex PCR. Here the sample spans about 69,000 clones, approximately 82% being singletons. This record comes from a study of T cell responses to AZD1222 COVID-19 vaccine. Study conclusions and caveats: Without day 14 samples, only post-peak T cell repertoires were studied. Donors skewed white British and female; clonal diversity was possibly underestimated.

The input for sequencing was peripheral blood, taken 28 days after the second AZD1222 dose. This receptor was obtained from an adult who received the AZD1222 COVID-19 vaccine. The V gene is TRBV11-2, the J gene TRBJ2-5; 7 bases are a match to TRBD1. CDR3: CASSQGDRWKETQYF. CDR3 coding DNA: TGTGCCAGCAGCCAGGGGGACAGATGGAAGGAGACCCAGTACTTC.